A single sample gave rise to the 24 T cell receptor beta chains below, sequenced in a study of shared clonotypes between healthy human individuals. Sequencing used immunoSEQ multiplex PCR; TCRdb keeps in-frame clones, though not all of them. The data show approximately 2,000,000 clones, about 90% seen once. What was sequenced was naive CD4+ T cells from PBMCs. The subset is: CD45RA+ positively selected. These receptors came from a man aged 18-30 years in good health. Some clones in this sample may be carry-over from other donors' samples.

This chain joins TRBV6-5 and TRBJ2-2, with 7 bases fitting TRBD2. Per germline, CDR1 MNHEY and CDR2 SVGAGI. This CDR3 region has 13 residues. The V gene end was trimmed by 8 bases and the J gene end by 6 bases; junction bases not matched to a gene: 6. CDR3 sequence reads: CASLGAGAGELFF. The CDR3, as DNA: TGTGCCAGCTTGGGTGCGGGAGCCGGGGAGCTGTTTTTT.

The chain has TRBV10-1 and TRBJ2-3; D is perhaps TRBD1 or TRBD2 (5 bases each). CDR3 length equals 16 residues. The V and J ends lost 10 bases and 1 base respectively, with 21 bases between them. Germline V lookup: CDR1 WNHNN, CDR2 SYGVQD (reference sequence). The CDR3 bases are TGCGCCACTCGGCGAGGACGGGGCGTCGGCACAGATACGCAGTATTTT. This sequence encodes CATRRGRGVGTDTQYF.

This rearrangement joins TRBV7-9 to TRBJ2-3, with 11 positions matching TRBD1. Germline V lookup: CDR1 SEHNR, CDR2 FQNEAQ (reference sequence). This CDR3 comprises 16 residues. The junction had 4 bases not matched to a gene; V was cut back by 1 base and J by 4 bases. Here the CDR3 reads CASSLDGQGAADTQYF. DNA for the CDR3: TGTGCCAGCAGCTTAGATGGACAGGGGGCGGCAGATACGCAGTATTTT. Together with reference TRBV7-9 and TRBJ2-3, the CDR3 gives the full variable domain: DTGVSQNPRHKITKRGQNVTFRCDPISEHNRLYWYRQTLGQGPEFLTYFQNEAQLEKSRLLSDRFSAERPKGSFSTLEIQRTEQGDSAMYLCASSLDGQGAADTQYFGPGTRLTVL.

J is TRBJ1-2 and V is TRBV21-1; the D call of TRBD1 is as the table states it, not checked on the DNA. TRBV21-1 is given as a pseudogene. The CDR3 loop spans 13 amino acids. CDR3 in amino acids: CASSNRANYGYTF. CDR3 DNA: TGTGCCAGCAGCAACAGGGCTAACTATGGCTACACCTTC.

The chain joins TRBV9 to TRBJ2-2, with D possibly matching TRBD1 (5 bases). CDR1 and CDR2 from the germline V gene are SGDLS and YYNGEE. Between the trimmed V and J ends, which lost 4 bases and 6 bases, there was a span of 13 bases. CDR3 length: 14 amino acids. As DNA, the CDR3 is TGTGCCAGCAGCTTGGCCGGACACGCCGGGGAGCTGTTTTTT. It codes for CASSLAGHAGELFF.

In the case of this clone: Other DNA sequences within the sample encode an identical CDR3. V gene TRBV5-6 combines with J gene TRBJ1-2; D unclear. V lost 1 base and J 0 bases, leaving 4 bases between the germline ends. This CDR3 contains 13 residues. Germline CDR1 reads SGHDT; CDR2 reads YYEEEE. The CDR3 DNA reads as TGTGCCAGCAGCTTGTTAGCTAACTATGGCTACACCTTC. It specifies CASSLLANYGYTF.

The chain joins TRBV5-1 to TRBJ2-5, with D perhaps being TRBD1 or TRBD2 (5 bases each). V lost 3 bases to trimming and J lost 2 bases, with 17 bases between them. The germline V gene has CDR1 SGHRS and CDR2 YFSETQ. This CDR3 is 16 amino acids long. The CDR3, as DNA: TGCGCCAGCAGCTGGTATCCGGGACGAGGGCAAGAGACCCAGTACTTC. It encodes CASSWYPGRGQETQYF.

As concerns this clone: This sample also contains other DNA sequences that code for the same CDR3. This chain links TRBV30 with TRBJ1-1, with D unresolved. CDR1 and CDR2 from the germline V gene are GTSNPN and SVGIG (reference sequence). The CDR3 covers 11 residues. V was trimmed by 5 bases and J by 5 bases, leaving 9 bases between them. CDR3 sequence reads: CAWLGWTEAFF. In nucleotides, the CDR3 is TGTGCCTGGTTAGGGTGGACTGAAGCTTTCTTT.

The chain joins TRBV2 to TRBJ2-7, with D perhaps TRBD1 or TRBD2 (5 bases each). CDR1 and CDR2 from the germline V gene are SNHLY and FYNNEI. The germline V and J ends were trimmed by 2 bases and 4 bases, with 12 bases remaining between them. This CDR3 spans 14 amino acids. CDR3: CASSERDRSYEQYF. The CDR3 coding sequence is TGTGCCAGCAGTGAACGGGACCGCAGTTACGAGCAGTACTTC.

The chain links TRBV28 to TRBJ1-5; weak D call: TRBD1 (6 bases). This CDR3 spans 16 amino acids. CDR1 and CDR2 from the germline V gene are MDHEN and SYDVKM. The V end lost 6 bases, the J end lost 6 bases, and 21 bases lay between the germline ends. CDR3 nucleotide sequence: TGTGCCAGCAGGCGACTTCCGGGGGCGCGGGGTCAGCCCCAGCATTTT. Its translation is CASRRLPGARGQPQHF.

The chain employs TRBV7-2 and TRBJ1-1; D ambiguous. The germline CDR1 and CDR2 sequences are SGHTA and FQGNSA. V lost 5 bases to trimming and J lost 1 base, with 8 bases between them. The CDR3 has 13 residues. The CDR3 bases are TGTGCCAGCAGCCTTAGTAAGAACACTGAAGCTTTCTTT. Translated: CASSLSKNTEAFF. The full variable domain, in which reference TRBV7-2 and TRBJ1-1 provide the parts outside the CDR3, is GAGVSQSPSNKVTEKGKDVELRCDPISGHTALYWYRQSLGQGLEFLIYFQGNSAPDKSGLPSDRFSAERTGGSVSTLTIQRTQQEDSAVYLCASSLSKNTEAFFGQGTRLTVV.

V and J are TRBV30 and TRBJ1-1; D unclear. CDR1 is GTSNPN, CDR2 SVGIG, per germline (reference sequence). V shed 3 bases and J shed 2 bases, with 7 bases lying between them. The CDR3 contains 12 residues. The CDR3: CAWRKDNTEAFF. The CDR3 bases are TGTGCCTGGAGGAAAGATAACACTGAAGCTTTCTTT.

CDR3 region: CASSMDTTRSYEQYF. Here the CDR3 DNA reads TGTGCCAGTAGCATGGATACAACCAGGTCCTACGAGCAGTACTTC. The chain combines TRBV19 with TRBJ2-7; no definite D call. CDR3 length: 15 residues. Germline CDR1 reads LNHDA; CDR2 reads SQIVND (reference sequence). Trimming pared 6 bases from V and 1 base from J, leaving 16 bases between.

This clone was observed a handful of times. V usage is TRBV14 and J usage is TRBJ1-4; D remains ambiguous. V was pared by 0 bases and J by 11 bases, with 16 bases between. Germline assignment: CDR1 SGHDN and CDR2 FVKESK. The CDR3 covers 15 residues. Written as DNA, the CDR3 is TGTGCCAGCAGCCAAGATCTGGCGCAGACCCCTAAACTGTTTTTT. As protein: CASSQDLAQTPKLFF.

About this clone itself: The sample has other DNA sequences that encode this CDR3 too. This rearrangement joins TRBV9 to TRBJ2-1; 9 bases match TRBD2. Trimming at V came to 3 bases and at J to 4 bases, leaving 5 bases not matched to a gene. Germline CDR1 reads SGDLS; CDR2 reads YYNGEE. The CDR3 is made up of 15 amino acids. The CDR3 DNA is TGTGCCAGCAGCGAGACTAGCGGTGCGTACAATGAGCAGTTCTTC. Translation gives CASSETSGAYNEQFF.

The chain carries TRBV10-2 and TRBJ2-5, with D perhaps TRBD2 (6 bases). Trimming removed 6 bases from V and 4 bases from J, with 12 bases in between. CDR1 is WSHSY and CDR2 is SAAADI in the germline V gene. This CDR3 contains 13 residues. CDR3 region: CASRGTAGETQYF. The DNA for the CDR3 is TGCGCCAGCAGGGGCACAGCGGGAGAGACCCAGTACTTC.

V usage is TRBV7-2 and J usage is TRBJ2-2; 10 bases map to TRBD2. The CDR3 covers 18 residues. V was clipped by 3 bases and J by 8 bases; unmatched bases: 15. Germline lookup yields CDR1 SGHTA and CDR2 FQGNSA. CDR3 loop: CASSLGFRLLAGKGELFF. CDR3 sequence (DNA): TGTGCCAGCAGCTTGGGATTCCGATTACTAGCGGGAAAGGGGGAGCTGTTTTTT.

The chain has TRBV6-1 and TRBJ2-5; a possible D gene is TRBD1 (5 bases). Germline-derived CDR1 and CDR2 are MNHNS and SASEGT. This CDR3 region has 13 residues. With 6 bases removed from V and 4 bases from J, the gap between germline ends came to 12 bases. CDR3: CASSKTEIETQYF. The CDR3 DNA is TGTGCCAGCAGCAAGACAGAAATAGAGACCCAGTACTTC.

This clone was found a few times. The J gene is TRBJ1-2, the V gene TRBV30; the D gene is possibly TRBD1 (6 bases). The CDR3 is 15 residues long. V was clipped by 2 bases and J by 7 bases, with 20 bases between them. CDR1 GTSNPN and CDR2 SVGIG come from the germline V gene (reference sequence). The CDR3 DNA is TGTGCCTGGAGTCCTAGCCTCAGGGGTCGAAGTGGCTACACCTTC. Protein sequence: CAWSPSLRGRSGYTF.

This clone appeared a single time. The chain carries TRBV5-4 and TRBJ2-5; D uncertain. The CDR3 contains 14 residues. Germline lookup yields CDR1 SGHNT and CDR2 YYREEE (reference sequence). The ends were cut back, 6 bases at V and 2 bases at J, with 14 bases in the middle. Written as DNA, the CDR3 is TGTGCCAGCACCTTCGGTGGCAGACAAGAGACCCAGTACTTC. This sequence encodes CASTFGGRQETQYF.

V is TRBV28 and J is TRBJ1-4; D gene unclear. The V gene's germline CDR1 is MDHEN and CDR2 SYDVKM. The CDR3 has 11 residues. V was trimmed by 7 bases and J by 4 bases, leaving 4 bases between them. The CDR3 nucleotides are TGTGCCAGCAAAATTAATGAAAAACTGTTTTTT. Translated, it gives CASKINEKLFF. The full variable domain, completed using reference TRBV28 and TRBJ1-4, is DVKVTQSSRYLVKRTGEKVFLECVQDMDHENMFWYRQDPGLGLRLIYFSYDVKMKEKGDIPEGYSVSREKKERFSLILESASTNQTSMYLCASKINEKLFFGSGTQLSVL.

The rearrangement links TRBV16 to TRBJ1-2; D is unresolved. The V gene lost 2 bases and the J gene lost 1 base, with 5 bases spanning the gap. This CDR3 has 13 amino acids. Per the germline V gene, CDR1 is KGHSY and CDR2 is FQNENV. The chain's CDR3 is CASSQDGNYGYTF. For the CDR3, the DNA is TGTGCCAGCAGCCAAGATGGTAACTATGGCTACACCTTC.

V gene TRBV11-2 combines with J gene TRBJ2-7, with TRBD2 identical over 14 bases. The germline CDR1 and CDR2 sequences are SGHAT and FQNNGV. The CDR3 length is 16 residues. After removal of 3 bases from V and 1 base from J, the junction contained 2 bases not matched to a gene. CDR3 residues: CASSFGTSGGSYEQYF. The CDR3 region has the DNA TGTGCCAGCAGCTTTGGGACTAGCGGGGGTTCCTACGAGCAGTACTTC.

The genes are TRBV5-5 and TRBJ1-4; tentative D call: TRBD1 (5 bases). V was shortened by 4 bases and J by 0 bases, with 16 bases between the two germline ends. CDR3 length equals 17 residues. Germline CDR1 SGHKS, CDR2 YYEKEE (reference sequence). The CDR3: CASSPGVVASTNEKLFF. The CDR3 region has the DNA TGTGCCAGCAGCCCGGGGGTTGTAGCCTCAACTAATGAAAAACTGTTTTTT. The whole variable domain, filled in from reference TRBV5-5 and TRBJ1-4, reads DAGVTQSPTHLIKTRGQQVTLRCSPISGHKSVSWYQQVLGQGPQFIFQYYEKEERGRGNFPDRFSARQFPNYSSELNVNALLLGDSALYLCASSPGVVASTNEKLFFGSGTQLSVL.